The 26 T cell receptor beta chains below all came from one sample that was sequenced in a study of blood T cell repertoires in COVID-19. Data came from immunoSEQ multiplex PCR; TCRdb stores just in-frame clones and leaves some out. The sample lists roughly 520,000 clones, roughly 90% seen once, with 1.5% to 2% in the top ten. Sequencing was carried out using PBMCs or T cells enriched from blood (not recorded which). These receptors were obtained from a woman aged 35 to 49 who had recovered from COVID-19.

This clone was seen only a few times. J is TRBJ2-7 and V is TRBV6-2 or TRBV6-3; 10 bases line up with TRBD1. CDR3 length: 16 residues. Unmatched junction bases numbered 11, after V lost 6 bases and J lost 3 bases. The germline CDR1 and CDR2 sequences are MNHEY and SVGEGT. The CDR3 bases are TGTGCCAGCAGCCCTGCCGGGACAGGGGCAGACTACGAGCAGTACTTC. Protein product: CASSPAGTGADYEQYF.

This chain's CDR3 is CASSVEGTTNEKLFF. CDR3 in DNA: TGTGCCAGCAGCGTAGAGGGGACAACTAATGAAAAACTGTTTTTT. The rearrangement uses TRBV9 and TRBJ1-4; TRBD1 might be the D (5 bases). Germline V gene data show CDR1 as SGDLS and CDR2 as YYNGEE. The germline V and J ends were trimmed by 0 bases and 0 bases, with 6 bases remaining between them. The CDR3 consists of 15 residues.

The chain joins TRBV7-9 to TRBJ1-1; D call uncertain. CDR1 and CDR2 from the germline V gene are SEHNR and FQNEAQ (reference sequence). With 1 base removed from V and 2 bases from J, the gap between germline ends came to 11 bases. The CDR3 has 15 amino acids. The DNA of the CDR3 is TGTGCCAGCAGCTTAGAGCCCCCTAGTAACACTGAAGCTTTCTTT. Translated, it gives CASSLEPPSNTEAFF. The variable domain in full, completed from reference TRBV7-9 and TRBJ1-1, reads DTGVSQNPRHKITKRGQNVTFRCDPISEHNRLYWYRQTLGQGPEFLTYFQNEAQLEKSRLLSDRFSAERPKGSFSTLEIQRTEQGDSAMYLCASSLEPPSNTEAFFGQGTRLTVV.

This chain's CDR3 is CASSRDRGSPLHF. CDR3 DNA sequence: TGTGCCAGTAGTAGGGACAGGGGTTCACCCCTCCACTTT. The chain recombines TRBV19 with TRBJ1-6, with 10 bases fitting TRBD1. CDR3 length: 13 residues. Trimming removed 4 bases from V and 9 bases from J; junction bases left unmatched: 0. Germline V gene data show CDR1 as LNHDA and CDR2 as SQIVND (reference sequence).

The chain recombines TRBV7-9 with TRBJ1-5; D possibly corresponds to TRBD1 (6 bases). CDR1 and CDR2 from the germline V gene are SEHNR and FQNEAQ (reference sequence). Trimming took off 6 bases at V and 7 bases at J, with 16 bases between the two ends. This CDR3 comprises 14 residues. The CDR3 DNA sequence: TGTGCCAGCAGTGGGGACACTCAGGGGCAGCCCCAGCATTTT. This sequence encodes CASSGDTQGQPQHF.

CDR3 bases: TGTGCCAGCAGCGAGGAGGGGGGGAATGGCTACACCTTC. Translation: CASSEEGGNGYTF. The J gene is TRBJ1-2, the V gene TRBV9, with D perhaps TRBD1 (6 bases). The CDR3 extends over 13 amino acids. The V end was cut by 3 bases, the J end by 6 bases, with 12 bases between. The V gene's germline CDR1 is SGDLS and CDR2 YYNGEE.

This chain uses TRBV7-9 with TRBJ1-1; 8 positions agree with TRBD1. Germline CDR1 SEHNR, CDR2 FQNEAQ (reference sequence). This CDR3 is built from 15 residues. V lost 4 bases, J lost 4 bases, and 8 bases stayed unmatched. DNA of the CDR3: TGTGCCAGCAGCTCGTCGCTCAGGGGGCTCACTGAAGCTTTCTTT. Protein sequence: CASSSSLRGLTEAFF.

The chain couples TRBV6-2 or TRBV6-3 to TRBJ1-1; tentative D call: TRBD1 (5 bases). V lost 0 bases and J 0 bases, leaving 11 bases between the germline ends. The germline CDR1 and CDR2 sequences are MNHEY and SVGEGT. This CDR3 contains 16 residues. For the CDR3, the DNA is TGTGCCAGCAGTTACTCTAAAGACAGACTGAACACTGAAGCTTTCTTT. It yields the protein CASSYSKDRLNTEAFF.

The genes are TRBV5-1 and TRBJ1-1; 8 bases fit TRBD1. CDR1 is SGHRS, CDR2 YFSETQ, per germline. The CDR3 is 14 amino acids. V shed 3 bases, J shed 11 bases, and the junction held 12 bases outside the gene matches. The CDR3 spells CASSSPDRVGEAFF. CDR3 sequence (DNA): TGCGCCAGCAGCTCCCCGGACAGGGTAGGGGAGGCTTTCTTT.

CDR3 amino acids: CASGLFRWDRDYEQYF. CDR3 sequence (DNA): TGTGCTAGTGGTTTGTTTCGGTGGGACAGAGACTACGAGCAGTACTTC. The chain employs TRBV12-5 and TRBJ2-7; 7 bases align to TRBD1. The germline V gene has CDR1 LGHNT and CDR2 FRNRAP. The CDR3 runs to 16 residues. With 2 bases clipped from V and 3 bases from J, the junction kept 10 bases outside the gene matches.

The rearrangement uses TRBV25-1 and TRBJ2-7; tentatively, D is TRBD1 (6 bases). This CDR3 is built from 13 residues. Germline loops: CDR1 MGHDK, CDR2 SYGVNS. The ends were cut back, 5 bases at V and 7 bases at J, with 15 bases in the middle. CDR3 sequence: CASSLSGVWEQYF. In DNA, the CDR3 is TGTGCCAGCAGTCTTTCAGGGGTTTGGGAGCAGTACTTC.

The chain recombines TRBV6-2 or TRBV6-3 with TRBJ1-2; D remains ambiguous. Germline V CDR1 and CDR2: MNHEY, SVGEGT. The V end was cut by 0 bases, the J end by 4 bases, with 15 bases between. The CDR3 is 16 residues long. This CDR3 reads CASSYSEGARVYGYTF. The CDR3, as DNA: TGTGCCAGCAGTTACTCTGAGGGAGCTAGAGTCTATGGCTACACCTTC.

The rearrangement uses TRBV9 and TRBJ2-1, with D hard to call. The CDR3 is 13 amino acids. CDR1 and CDR2 from the germline V gene are SGDLS and YYNGEE. V dropped 2 bases and J dropped 2 bases, with 5 bases sitting between them. The CDR3 spells CASSVLAYNEQFF. In DNA, the CDR3 is TGTGCCAGCAGCGTCCTAGCCTACAATGAGCAGTTCTTC.

J is TRBJ2-7 and V is TRBV27; 11 bases match TRBD2. CDR3 length: 16 amino acids. Losses at the gene ends were 6 bases for V and 2 bases for J; bases not matched to a gene: 9. Per germline, CDR1 MNHEY and CDR2 SMNVEV (reference sequence). The DNA for the CDR3 is TGTGCCAGCAGAGCGGGACTAGCGGATAGGACCTACGAGCAGTACTTC. This sequence encodes CASRAGLADRTYEQYF.

This chain joins TRBV7-2 and TRBJ1-6; TRBD1 might be the D (6 bases). This CDR3 region has 15 residues. The germline V gene has CDR1 SGHTA and CDR2 FQGNSA. The V and J ends lost 3 bases and 7 bases respectively, with 13 bases between them. CDR3 sequence reads: CASSFPDRSNSPLHF. The CDR3 coding sequence is TGTGCCAGCAGCTTCCCTGACAGGTCCAATTCACCCCTCCACTTT.

This chain connects TRBV19 to TRBJ1-2; a weak D match, TRBD1 (5 bases). The germline V gene encodes CDR1 LNHDA and CDR2 SQIVND (reference sequence). V was shortened by 0 bases and J by 3 bases, with 14 bases between the two germline ends. This CDR3 comprises 16 residues. This CDR3 reads CASSIDPVQADYGYTF. DNA of the CDR3: TGTGCCAGTAGTATAGATCCAGTACAGGCGGACTATGGCTACACCTTC.

The V call is TRBV7-6, the J call TRBJ1-1; D is ambiguous. V was pared by 3 bases and J by 4 bases, with 15 bases between. Germline V CDR1 and CDR2: SGHVS, FNYEAQ. The CDR3 contains 15 residues. DNA of the CDR3: TGTGCCAGCAGCTTCGCGGTCGGAGAGGGCACTGAAGCTTTCTTT. As protein: CASSFAVGEGTEAFF.

This clone was picked up one time. The chain employs TRBV2 and TRBJ2-7; TRBD1 matches 7 bases. The CDR3 is 13 amino acids. The V gene's germline CDR1 is SNHLY and CDR2 FYNNEI. V lost 6 bases, J lost 4 bases, and 6 bases stayed unmatched. The CDR3 loop is CASSAEDRYEQYF. DNA of the CDR3: TGTGCCAGCAGCGCGGAGGACAGGTACGAGCAGTACTTC.

This chain uses TRBV15 with TRBJ2-7; D not resolved. Per the germline V gene, CDR1 is LNHNV and CDR2 is YYDKDF (reference sequence). V was trimmed by 0 bases and J by 4 bases, leaving 10 bases between them. This CDR3 has 14 residues. CDR3 sequence (DNA): TGTGCCACCAGCAGAGAAGTTGACATATACGAGCAGTACTTC. Its translation is CATSREVDIYEQYF.

J is TRBJ1-1 and V is TRBV28, with D possibly TRBD1 on 6 matching bases. CDR1 MDHEN and CDR2 SYDVKM come from the germline V gene. The CDR3 has 15 amino acids. V lost 6 bases and J 3 bases, leaving 17 bases between the germline ends. The CDR3 reads CASRSWGEGDTEAFF. The CDR3 nucleotides read TGTGCCAGCAGATCCTGGGGTGAGGGGGACACTGAAGCTTTCTTT. The variable domain in full, with the rest retrieved from reference TRBV28 and TRBJ1-1, is DVKVTQSSRYLVKRTGEKVFLECVQDMDHENMFWYRQDPGLGLRLIYFSYDVKMKEKGDIPEGYSVSREKKERFSLILESASTNQTSMYLCASRSWGEGDTEAFFGQGTRLTVV.

The chain combines TRBV10-2 with TRBJ2-1; 7 bases are shared with TRBD1. The length of the CDR3 is 13 residues. Germline-derived CDR1 and CDR2 are WSHSY and SAAADI. With 7 bases clipped from V and 3 bases from J, the junction kept 3 bases outside the gene matches. The CDR3 sequence is CASIGDSYNEQFF. The CDR3 nucleotides are TGCGCCAGCATTGGGGACAGCTACAATGAGCAGTTCTTC.

The chain joins TRBV4-1 to TRBJ1-5; TRBD1 matches at 7 bases. Germline CDR1 MGHRA, CDR2 YSYEKL. This CDR3 has 15 amino acids. V was pared by 2 bases and J by 4 bases, with 5 bases of the junction left unmatched. DNA for the CDR3: TGCGCCAGCAGCCAACCGGACAGGCCTAATCAGCCCCAGCATTTT. Its protein product is CASSQPDRPNQPQHF.

The V and J genes are TRBV6-5 and TRBJ2-7; TRBD1 aligns across 7 bases. The germline V gene encodes CDR1 MNHEY and CDR2 SVGAGI. This CDR3 region has 13 residues. After removal of 8 bases from V and 3 bases from J, the junction contained 7 bases not matched to a gene. CDR3 coding DNA: TGTGCCAGCGGAAGGGACAGTATCTACGAGCAGTACTTC. Its translation: CASGRDSIYEQYF.

This chain joins TRBV7-6 and TRBJ1-4, with 8 bases lining up with TRBD1. Trimming cost V 3 bases and J 6 bases; bases outside gene matches: 3. Germline loops: CDR1 SGHVS, CDR2 FNYEAQ. The CDR3 totals 14 residues. DNA of the CDR3: TGTGCCAGCAGCTTCAGGGGGCCGGATGAAAAACTGTTTTTT. Protein: CASSFRGPDEKLFF.

The chain joins TRBV4-3 to TRBJ1-1; tentative D call: TRBD1 (5 bases). Trimming removed 0 bases at V and 7 bases at J, with 9 bases between. The CDR3 contains 13 residues. Germline assignment: CDR1 LGHNA and CDR2 YSLEER. The CDR3 loop is CASSQDGRGEAFF. The CDR3 coding sequence is TGCGCCAGCAGCCAAGATGGGAGGGGTGAAGCTTTCTTT.

The V gene is TRBV5-1, the J gene TRBJ1-5; 7 bases map to TRBD1. The length of the CDR3 is 15 residues. The V gene's germline CDR1 is SGHRS and CDR2 YFSETQ. Trimming removed 2 bases from V and 4 bases from J; junction bases left unmatched: 6. CDR3 region: CASSLWGQQNQPQHF. CDR3 bases: TGCGCCAGCAGCTTATGGGGACAGCAAAATCAGCCCCAGCATTTT. The full variable domain, with the rest looked up from reference TRBV5-1 and TRBJ1-5, is KAGVTQTPRYLIKTRGQQVTLSCSPISGHRSVSWYQQTPGQGLQFLFEYFSETQRNKGNFPGRFSGRQFSNSRSEMNVSTLELGDSALYLCASSLWGQQNQPQHFGDGTRLSIL.